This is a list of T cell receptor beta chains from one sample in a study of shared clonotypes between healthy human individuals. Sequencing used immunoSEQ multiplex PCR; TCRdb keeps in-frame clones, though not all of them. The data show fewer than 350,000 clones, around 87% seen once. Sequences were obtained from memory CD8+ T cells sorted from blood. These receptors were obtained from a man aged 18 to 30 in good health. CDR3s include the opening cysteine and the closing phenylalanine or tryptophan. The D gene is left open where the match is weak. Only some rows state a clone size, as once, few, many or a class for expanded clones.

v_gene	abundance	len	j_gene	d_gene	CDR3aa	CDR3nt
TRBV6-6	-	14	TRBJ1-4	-	CASGRVGTNEKLFF	TGTGCCAGCGGCAGGGTTGGGACTAATGAAAAACTGTTTTTT
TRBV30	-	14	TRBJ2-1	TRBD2	CAWNRAGGIDEQFF	TGTGCCTGGAACAGAGCGGGAGGTATCGATGAGCAGTTCTTC
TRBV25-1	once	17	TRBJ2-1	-	CASSESWGALTYNEQFF	TGTGCCAGCAGTGAGTCTTGGGGGGCGCTAACCTACAATGAGCAGTTCTTC
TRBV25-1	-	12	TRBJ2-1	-	CASSEDGNEQFF	TGTGCCAGCAGTGAAGACGGCAATGAGCAGTTCTTC
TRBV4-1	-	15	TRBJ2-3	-	CASSQEGVRGTTQYF	TGCGCCAGCAGCCAAGAGGGGGTAAGGGGAACTACGCAGTATTTT
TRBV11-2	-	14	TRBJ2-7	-	CASSPTGVTYEQYF	TGTGCCAGCAGCCCAACCGGGGTGACCTACGAGCAGTACTTC
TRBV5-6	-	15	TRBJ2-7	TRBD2	CASSHALGGMYEQYF	TGTGCCAGCAGTCATGCTCTCGGGGGGATGTACGAGCAGTACTTC
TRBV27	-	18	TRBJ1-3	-	CASSSRTHWGLSGNTIYF	TGTGCCAGCAGTTCACGGACACACTGGGGGCTCTCTGGAAACACCATATATTTT
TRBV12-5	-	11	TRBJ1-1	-	CASGTASEAFF	TGTGCTAGTGGTACCGCCTCTGAAGCTTTCTTT
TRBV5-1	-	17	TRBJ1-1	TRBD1	CASRDTGGDARRSEAFF	TGCGCCAGCAGAGATACAGGGGGCGACGCCCGCCGCAGTGAAGCTTTCTTT
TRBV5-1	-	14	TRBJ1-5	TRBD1	CASSSRQGEQPQHF	TGCGCCAGCAGCTCTAGACAGGGGGAGCAGCCCCAGCATTTT
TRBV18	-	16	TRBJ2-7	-	CASSLEVADFGYEQYF	TGTGCCAGCTCACTGGAGGTGGCAGACTTTGGCTACGAGCAGTACTTC
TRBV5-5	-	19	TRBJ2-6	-	CASSFSSMKGLSGANVLTF	TGTGCCAGCAGCTTTTCCAGCATGAAGGGTCTCTCTGGGGCCAACGTCCTGACTTTC
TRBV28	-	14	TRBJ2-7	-	CASSLSQAYYEQYF	TGTGCCAGCAGTTTAAGCCAGGCCTACTACGAGCAGTACTTC
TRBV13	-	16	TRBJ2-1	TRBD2	CASSARLAGVDNEQFF	TGTGCCAGCAGCGCTCGACTAGCGGGAGTCGACAATGAGCAGTTCTTC
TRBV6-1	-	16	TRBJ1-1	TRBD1	CASSEARDSWNTEAFF	TGTGCCAGCAGTGAAGCCCGGGACAGCTGGAACACTGAAGCTTTCTTT
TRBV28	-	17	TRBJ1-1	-	CASSFPTTGQLNTEAFF	TGTGCCAGCAGTTTTCCAACCACCGGACAGTTAAACACTGAAGCTTTCTTT
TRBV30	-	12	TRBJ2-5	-	CAWGYIDGQINF	TGTGCCTGGGGTTACATAGACGGGCAGATAAACTTC
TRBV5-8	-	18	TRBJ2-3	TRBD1	CASSLEWRTGWGTDTQYF	TGTGCCAGCAGCTTGGAATGGAGGACAGGCTGGGGTACAGATACGCAGTATTTT
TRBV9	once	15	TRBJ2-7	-	CASSPYRTAVYEQYF	TGTGCCAGCAGCCCCTATCGGACAGCCGTCTACGAGCAGTACTTC
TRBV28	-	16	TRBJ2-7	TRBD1	CASSLSLGRGTYEQYF	TGTGCCAGCAGTTTATCTTTGGGCAGGGGGACATACGAGCAGTACTTC
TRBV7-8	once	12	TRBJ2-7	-	CATTGTHYEQYF	TGTGCCACAACCGGGACACACTACGAGCAGTACTTC
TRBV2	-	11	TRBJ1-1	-	CASPQATEAFF	TGTGCCAGTCCCCAGGCTACTGAAGCTTTCTTT
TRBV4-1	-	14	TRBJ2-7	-	CASSQDASSYEQYF	TGCGCCAGCAGCCAAGATGCGAGCTCCTACGAGCAGTACTTC
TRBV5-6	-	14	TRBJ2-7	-	CASSLEGARYEQYF	TGTGCCAGCAGCTTGGAGGGAGCTCGGTACGAGCAGTACTTC
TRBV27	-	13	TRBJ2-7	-	CASSLSLSYEQYF	TGTGCCAGCAGTTTATCGCTTTCCTACGAGCAGTACTTC
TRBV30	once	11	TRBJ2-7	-	CAWSTIYEQYF	TGTGCCTGGAGTACAATCTACGAGCAGTACTTC
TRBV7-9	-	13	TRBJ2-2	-	CASSLTDAGELFF	TGTGCCAGCAGCTTAACTGACGCCGGGGAGCTGTTTTTT
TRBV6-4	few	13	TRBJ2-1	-	CASSESGTNEQFF	TGTGCCAGCAGTGAATCCGGGACCAATGAGCAGTTCTTC
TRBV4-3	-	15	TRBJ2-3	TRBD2	CASSPQDGRADTQYF	TGCGCCAGCAGCCCTCAGGACGGGAGGGCAGATACGCAGTATTTT
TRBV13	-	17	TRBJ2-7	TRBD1	CASSFATGQGLSYEQYF	TGTGCCAGCAGCTTCGCGACCGGACAGGGGCTGTCCTACGAGCAGTACTTC
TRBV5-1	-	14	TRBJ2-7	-	CASSLPEVPYEQYF	TGCGCCAGCAGCTTGCCCGAGGTACCCTACGAGCAGTACTTC
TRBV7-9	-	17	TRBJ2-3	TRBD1	CASSLLTGSHFTDTQYF	TGTGCCAGCAGCTTGCTGACAGGGAGCCATTTCACAGATACGCAGTATTTT
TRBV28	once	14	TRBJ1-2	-	CASSLQGAGYGYTF	TGTGCCAGCAGTTTACAGGGCGCGGGCTATGGCTACACCTTC
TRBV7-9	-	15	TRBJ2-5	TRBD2	CASSPWAGGAETQYF	TGTGCCAGCAGCCCCTGGGCGGGAGGGGCAGAGACCCAGTACTTC
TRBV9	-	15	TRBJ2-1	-	CASSGDSSSYNEQFF	TGTGCCAGCAGTGGAGACTCTAGCTCCTACAATGAGCAGTTCTTC
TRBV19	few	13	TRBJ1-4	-	CASSSRSSEKLFF	TGTGCCAGTAGTTCTCGAAGTAGCGAAAAACTGTTTTTT
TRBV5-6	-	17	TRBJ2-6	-	CASSSPFGGRGANVLTF	TGTGCCAGCAGCTCCCCCTTTGGGGGCAGGGGGGCCAACGTCCTGACTTTC
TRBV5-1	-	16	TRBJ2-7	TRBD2	CASSLDPGLVSYEQYF	TGCGCCAGCAGCTTGGACCCGGGACTAGTGTCCTACGAGCAGTACTTC
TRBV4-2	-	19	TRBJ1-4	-	CASSHATRVPVLENEKLFF	TGTGCCAGCAGCCACGCGACGAGAGTGCCCGTCCTCGAGAATGAAAAACTGTTTTTT
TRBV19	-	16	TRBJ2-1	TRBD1	CASSKGTGRTNNEQFF	TGTGCCAGTAGTAAAGGGACAGGGAGAACTAACAATGAGCAGTTCTTC
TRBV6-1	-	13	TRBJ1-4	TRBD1	CASRGQGFEKLFF	TGTGCCAGCCGGGGACAGGGGTTTGAAAAACTGTTTTTT
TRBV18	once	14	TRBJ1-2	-	CASSPAGRRYGYTF	TGTGCCAGCTCACCAGCGGGGCGACGCTATGGCTACACCTTC
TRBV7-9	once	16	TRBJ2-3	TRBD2	CASRKTSGYFTDTQYF	TGTGCCAGCAGAAAGACTAGCGGGTATTTCACAGATACGCAGTATTTT
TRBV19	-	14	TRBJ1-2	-	CASRLRTDYYGYTF	TGTGCCAGTAGGCTAAGGACGGATTACTATGGCTACACCTTC
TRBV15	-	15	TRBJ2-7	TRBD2	CATRAGLAEEPEQYF	TGTGCCACCAGAGCTGGACTAGCGGAGGAACCGGAGCAGTACTTC